This record looks at one T cell receptor beta chain sequence and its context. What it recognizes is unknown. Germline V gene lookup returns CDR1 GTSNPN and CDR2 SVGIG (reference sequence). J lost 6 bases, V lost 3 bases, and 5 bases had no gene match. The CDR3 totals 13 residues. Amplification used 60 Vbeta primers and 13 Jbeta primers. Method: immunoSEQ multiplex PCR; TCRdb's copy keeps in-frame clones and lacks some. The table shows more than 110,000 clones, with about 85% occurring only once. The data were taken from a study of cytomegalovirus exposure and HLA in healthy donors. Findings and limits, study-wide: Analyses of presence and absence presupposed an approximately uniform sequencing depth across donors.

The TCR originated in a female donor in good health and CMV-seronegative. The sequencing input was PBMCs. The chain links TRBV30 to TRBJ1-3; 7 nucleotides agree with TRBD1. CDR3 nucleotides: TGTGCCTGGAGCGGGACAGTCGCAAACACCATATATTTT. Translating gives CAWSGTVANTIYF.